Detailed here is one T cell receptor (beta chain). No cognate antigen has been identified for it. Per-base quality was not reported, and no clone a single base away is much larger than it. Libraries were built with PCR. Sequenced using an Illumina HiSeq 4000. The TCR beta-chain CDR3 region of each patient was profiled by high-throughput sequencing. Processing in the source paper ran as follows. CDR3 differences across clinicopathological groups were used to build a classifier for discriminating distant-metastatic papillary thyroid cancer patients. The Shannon index was used to assess repertoire diversity, and the Morisita-Horn index was used to assess tumor-blood repertoire similarity. TCRdb trimmed public reads at Q25 via fastp, called clones via MiXCR and kept in-frame beta chains. The V and J calls were not made by the authors but by TCRdb's processing. The sample table shows about 92,000 clones, and 14% to 15% are seen once. Of the sample, roughly 3.9% falls within the top ten clones.

The data originate from a study of metastatic and nonmetastatic thyroid tumors (dated by TCRdb to 2018 to 2021). Looking at the study overall: Repertoires were compared across peripheral blood and tumor or nodule tissue samples from malignant and benign thyroid patients. On the study overall, not on this receptor specifically: In both blood and tumor samples, TCR beta diversity was reported to be significantly higher in malignant tumors than in benign nodules.

No patient had received any treatment before thyroid surgery. The study retrospectively analysed patient clinical samples collected from about 2012 to 2018 using T-cell receptor beta sequencing. Sequenced sample: blood. This receptor was obtained from a female donor with papillary thyroid cancer or a benign thyroid nodule (not recorded which). Some clones in this sample may be carry-over from other donors' samples.

Here the CDR3 is given as CASTEDRQGATDTQYF. The bases are TGTGCCAGCACCGAAGATCGACAGGGGGCTACTGATACCCAGTACTTC. The rearrangement joined TRBV6-1 to TRBJ2-5, with 10 bases matching TRBD1. CDR1 and CDR2 are read off the germline V gene as MNHNS and SASEGT. Taken from cysteine to phenylalanine, the CDR3 has 16 residues. The retained sequence is limited to the CDR3, 48 bases, with the frame set at the first base. Ends trimmed: V by 7 bases, J by 8 bases; bases unmatched to a gene: 16.